This T cell receptor (beta chain) was recovered during a study of CD8 T cells in ankylosing spondylitis. Germline-derived CDR1 and CDR2 are MNHEY and SVGAGI. The V and J ends lost 0 bases and 6 bases respectively, with 8 bases between them. The CDR3 runs 13 residues. This clonotype was seen ten or more times. The antigen remains unidentified. TCRdb reprocessed the 5' RACE reads via MiXCR and lists one record per CDR3 protein. The table has roughly 180,000 distinct CDR3 sequences, 11% seen once. Overall study findings and caveats: Disease-associated clones were reportedly significantly overrepresented in matched ankylosing spondylitis synovial fluid.

The sequenced sample was blood, either unsorted or a sorted T cell fraction (not recorded which). This sequence originates from a male donor with ankylosing spondylitis or in good health (not recorded which). J is TRBJ1-1 and V is TRBV6-5; D might be TRBD1 (5 bases). Written as DNA, the CDR3 is TGTGCCAGCAGTTACTCCGGGGGGGCTGAAGCTTTCTTT. Translation: CASSYSGGAEAFF.